The sample holds many counts of the clone carrying this TCR beta chain. TCRdb ran MiXCR on the 5' RACE reads and lists one entry per CDR3 protein. Of about 41,000 distinct CDR3 sequences detected, 3.5% to 5.5% appear once; the ten largest clones hold around 9.6%. These data come from a study of T cells of healthy individuals. The V gene's germline CDR1 is SGHAT and CDR2 FQNNGV. V was shortened by 4 bases and J by 4 bases, with 10 bases between the two germline ends. This CDR3 contains 13 residues. The receptor comes from a human donor in good health. J is TRBJ1-1 and V is TRBV11-2; D is uncertain. CDR3 in DNA: TGTGCCAGCAGCTCCGAGGCTGGCACTGAAGCTTTCTTT. Residues: CASSSEAGTEAFF.